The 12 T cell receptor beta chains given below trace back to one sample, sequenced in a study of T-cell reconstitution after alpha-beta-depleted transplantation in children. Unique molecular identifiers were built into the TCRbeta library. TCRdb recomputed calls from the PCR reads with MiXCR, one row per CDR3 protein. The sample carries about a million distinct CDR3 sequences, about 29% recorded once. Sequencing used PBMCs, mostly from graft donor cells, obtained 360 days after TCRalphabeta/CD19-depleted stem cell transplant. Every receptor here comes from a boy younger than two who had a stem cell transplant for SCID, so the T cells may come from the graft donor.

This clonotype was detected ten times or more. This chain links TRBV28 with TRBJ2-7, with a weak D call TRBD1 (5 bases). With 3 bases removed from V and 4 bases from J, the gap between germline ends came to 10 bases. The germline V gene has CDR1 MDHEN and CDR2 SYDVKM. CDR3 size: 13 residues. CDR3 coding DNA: TGTGCCAGCAGTTTCAGGGAAGGGTACGAGCAGTACTTC. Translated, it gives CASSFREGYEQYF.

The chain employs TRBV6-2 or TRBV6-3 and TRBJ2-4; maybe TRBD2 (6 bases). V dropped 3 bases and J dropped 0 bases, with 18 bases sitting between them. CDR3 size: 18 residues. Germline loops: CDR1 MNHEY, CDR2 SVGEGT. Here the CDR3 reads CASSYARPGLTAKNIQYF. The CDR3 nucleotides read TGTGCCAGCAGTTATGCCCGACCGGGACTCACAGCCAAAAACATTCAGTACTTC.

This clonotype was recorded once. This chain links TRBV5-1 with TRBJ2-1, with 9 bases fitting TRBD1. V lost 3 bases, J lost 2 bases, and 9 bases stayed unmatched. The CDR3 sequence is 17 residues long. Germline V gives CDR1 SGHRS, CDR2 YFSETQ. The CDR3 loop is CASSSPDRGPPYNEQFF. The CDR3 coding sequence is TGCGCCAGCAGCTCCCCGGACAGGGGTCCACCCTACAATGAGCAGTTCTTC.

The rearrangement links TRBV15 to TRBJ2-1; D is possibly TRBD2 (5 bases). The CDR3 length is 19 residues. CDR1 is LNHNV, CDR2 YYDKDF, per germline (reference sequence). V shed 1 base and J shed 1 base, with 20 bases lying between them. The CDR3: CATSRGILGGGRSYNEQFF. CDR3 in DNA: TGTGCCACCAGCAGAGGAATATTGGGCGGAGGTAGATCCTACAATGAGCAGTTCTTC.

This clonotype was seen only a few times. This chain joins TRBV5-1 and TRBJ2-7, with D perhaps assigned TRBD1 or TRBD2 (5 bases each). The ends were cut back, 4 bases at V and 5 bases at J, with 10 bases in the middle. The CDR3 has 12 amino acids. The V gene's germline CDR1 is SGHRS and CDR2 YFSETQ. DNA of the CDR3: TGCGCCAGCAGCAGGGACGCTGACGAGCAGTACTTC. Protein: CASSRDADEQYF.

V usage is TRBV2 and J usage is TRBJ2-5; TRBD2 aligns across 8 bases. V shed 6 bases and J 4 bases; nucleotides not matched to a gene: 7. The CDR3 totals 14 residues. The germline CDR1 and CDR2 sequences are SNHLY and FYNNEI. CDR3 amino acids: CASRVGLAGETQYF. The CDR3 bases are TGTGCCAGCAGGGTAGGACTAGCAGGAGAGACCCAGTACTTC.

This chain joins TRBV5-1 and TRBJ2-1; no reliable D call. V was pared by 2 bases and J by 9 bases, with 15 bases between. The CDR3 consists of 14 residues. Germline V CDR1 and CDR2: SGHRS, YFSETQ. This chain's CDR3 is CASSFEGIESEQFF. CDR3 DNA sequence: TGCGCCAGCAGCTTCGAAGGGATAGAGAGTGAGCAGTTCTTC. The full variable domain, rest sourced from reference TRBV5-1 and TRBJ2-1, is KAGVTQTPRYLIKTRGQQVTLSCSPISGHRSVSWYQQTPGQGLQFLFEYFSETQRNKGNFPGRFSGRQFSNSRSEMNVSTLELGDSALYLCASSFEGIESEQFFGPGTRLTVL.

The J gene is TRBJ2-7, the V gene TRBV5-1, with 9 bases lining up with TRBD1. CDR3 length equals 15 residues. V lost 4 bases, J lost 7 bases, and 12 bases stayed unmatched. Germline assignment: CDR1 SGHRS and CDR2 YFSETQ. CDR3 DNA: TGCGCCAGCAGCAAAGACACCGGGACAGGGAGTGAGCAGTACTTC. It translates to CASSKDTGTGSEQYF.

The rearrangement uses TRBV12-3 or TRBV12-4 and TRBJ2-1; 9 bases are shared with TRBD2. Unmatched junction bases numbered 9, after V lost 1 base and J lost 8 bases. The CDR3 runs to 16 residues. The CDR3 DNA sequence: TGTGCCAGCAGTTTAGAGGGTGGCGGGGGGGCCCATGAGCAGTTCTTC. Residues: CASSLEGGGGAHEQFF.

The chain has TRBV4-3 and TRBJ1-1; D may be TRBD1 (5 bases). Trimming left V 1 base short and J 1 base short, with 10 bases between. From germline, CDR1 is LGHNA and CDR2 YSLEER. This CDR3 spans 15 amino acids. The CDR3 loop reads CASSQATGQNTEAFF. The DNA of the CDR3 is TGCGCCAGCAGCCAAGCTACGGGGCAGAACACTGAAGCTTTCTTT.

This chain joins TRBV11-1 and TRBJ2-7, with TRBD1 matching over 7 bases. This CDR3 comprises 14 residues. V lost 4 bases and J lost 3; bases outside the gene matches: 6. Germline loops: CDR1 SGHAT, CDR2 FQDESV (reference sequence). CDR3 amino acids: CASSYDRVFYEQYF. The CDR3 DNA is TGTGCCAGCAGCTACGACAGGGTATTCTACGAGCAGTACTTC.

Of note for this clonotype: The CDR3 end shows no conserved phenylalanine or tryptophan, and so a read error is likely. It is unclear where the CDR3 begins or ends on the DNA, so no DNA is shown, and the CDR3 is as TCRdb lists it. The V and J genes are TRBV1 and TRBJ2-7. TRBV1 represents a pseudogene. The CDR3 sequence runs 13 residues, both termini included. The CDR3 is CTSSEVFGVQQYR.